The 29 T cell receptor beta chains presented below share a single source sample, sequenced in a study of shared clonotypes between healthy human individuals. TCRdb's copy holds only in-frame clones and misses some; the assay was immunoSEQ multiplex PCR. There are about 690,000 clones in the sample; roughly 91% occur only once, and 30% to 40% lies in the top ten. The sequenced sample was memory CD8+ T cells from PBMCs. Described subset: CD45RO+ cells pooled with CCR7-negative TemRA cells. The receptors were gathered from a man aged 18 to 29 in good health. Some clones in this sample may be carry-over from other donors' samples.

The chain joins TRBV6-4 to TRBJ2-3; 8 bases map to TRBD1. Germline-derived CDR1 and CDR2 are MRHNA and SNTAGT. CDR3 length equals 14 residues. J gave up 14 bases and V 6 bases, and 16 bases lay outside the gene matches. The CDR3: CASRTRPGTGDPYF. CDR3 in DNA: TGTGCCAGCAGAACTAGACCCGGGACAGGAGATCCGTATTTT.

The chain recombines TRBV7-9 with TRBJ1-1, with 8 positions matching TRBD1. From germline, CDR1 is SEHNR and CDR2 FQNEAQ (reference sequence). V shed 4 bases, J shed 4 bases, and the junction held 8 bases outside the gene matches. The CDR3 runs to 15 residues. The CDR3 nucleotides read TGTGCCAGCAGCTCGGACAGGGATATAGGCACTGAAGCTTTCTTT. As protein: CASSSDRDIGTEAFF.

The chain uses TRBV13 and TRBJ2-7; 8 bases are a match to TRBD2. The CDR3 is 13 amino acids. The V and J ends lost 3 bases and 7 bases, in that order; junction bases with no gene match: 5. The germline gives CDR1 PRHDT, CDR2 FYEKMQ (reference sequence). CDR3 protein: CASSFSGAGEQYF. The DNA of the CDR3 is TGTGCCAGCAGCTTTAGCGGGGCCGGGGAGCAGTACTTC. Full variable domain (remainder filled in from reference TRBV13 and TRBJ2-7): AAGVIQSPRHLIKEKRETATLKCYPIPRHDTVYWYQQGPGQDPQFLISFYEKMQSDKGSIPDRFSAQQFSDYHSELNMSSLELGDSALYFCASSFSGAGEQYFGPGTRLTVT.

The genes are TRBV7-9 and TRBJ2-7, with 9 bases matching TRBD2. Trimming cost V 5 bases and J 0 bases; bases outside gene matches: 8. Germline values: CDR1 SEHNR, CDR2 FQNEAQ (reference sequence). The CDR3 is made up of 16 amino acids. Here the CDR3 DNA reads TGTGCCAGCAGCACAGGGACTAGCCCACCCTCCTACGAGCAGTACTTC. It codes for CASSTGTSPPSYEQYF.

This sequence joins TRBV5-5 and TRBJ2-7, with TRBD2 matching over 8 bases. From germline, CDR1 is SGHKS and CDR2 YYEKEE (reference sequence). The CDR3 has 16 amino acids. Trimming removed 6 bases from V and 4 bases from J; junction bases left unmatched: 15. The CDR3 loop is CASTPAGVSGKYEQYF. The CDR3 DNA is TGTGCCAGCACCCCTGCGGGGGTTAGCGGGAAGTACGAGCAGTACTTC. Using reference TRBV5-5 and TRBJ2-7 for the parts outside the CDR3, the full variable domain is DAGVTQSPTHLIKTRGQQVTLRCSPISGHKSVSWYQQVLGQGPQFIFQYYEKEERGRGNFPDRFSARQFPNYSSELNVNALLLGDSALYLCASTPAGVSGKYEQYFGPGTRLTVT.

The genes are TRBV4-3 and TRBJ2-2; D might be TRBD2 (6 bases). Germline V lookup: CDR1 LGHNA, CDR2 YSLEER. The ends were cut back, 0 bases at V and 5 bases at J, with 16 bases in the middle. The CDR3 runs to 17 residues. In DNA, the CDR3 is TGCGCCAGCAGCCAAGATGGGCCGTCTAGCGAGACCGGGGAGCTGTTTTTT. Amino acid sequence: CASSQDGPSSETGELFF.

CDR3 sequence: CSVEDRGEEQYF. The CDR3 region has the DNA TGCAGCGTTGAGGACAGGGGGGAAGAGCAGTACTTC. This rearrangement joins TRBV29-1 to TRBJ2-7, with 10 bases identical to TRBD1. The CDR3 totals 12 residues. The V segment lost 3 bases and the J segment 7 bases; nucleotides outside the gene matches: 3. Germline CDR1 is SQVTM and CDR2 is ANQGSEA.

The rearrangement uses TRBV10-3 and TRBJ1-2; 10 bases fit TRBD1. Germline V gene sequence: CDR1 ENHRY, CDR2 SYGVKD. The ends lost 7 bases at V and 13 bases at J; junction bases unmatched: 6. The CDR3 is 11 amino acids. The CDR3 DNA sequence: TGTGCCATCATGACAGGGGGCTTTAGCACCTTC. This sequence encodes CAIMTGGFSTF.

The CDR3 region is CASSPGRDLRDYEQYF. The CDR3 coding sequence is TGTGCCAGCAGCCCAGGGAGGGACCTTCGAGACTACGAGCAGTACTTC. The V call is TRBV7-9, the J call TRBJ2-7; 7 nucleotides match TRBD2. Trimming at V came to 5 bases and at J to 3 bases, leaving 13 bases not matched to a gene. The CDR3 runs to 16 residues. Germline V CDR1 and CDR2: SEHNR, FQNEAQ (reference sequence).

The rearrangement uses TRBV7-2 and TRBJ2-7, with a tentative D call TRBD2 (6 bases). The V gene lost 5 bases and the J gene lost 0 bases, with 17 bases spanning the gap. Germline values: CDR1 SGHTA, CDR2 FQGNSA. There are 16 residues in the CDR3. The CDR3 bases are TGTGCCAGCAGCATAGACCCGGGACTTAGCTCCTACGAGCAGTACTTC. Protein product: CASSIDPGLSSYEQYF.

The rearrangement joins TRBV28 to TRBJ2-1; D possibly corresponds to TRBD1 (5 bases). Deletions cut 7 bases from V and 3 bases from J, with 13 bases between. CDR3 length: 14 residues. Germline V lookup: CDR1 MDHEN, CDR2 SYDVKM. The CDR3 spells CASTLGRDYNEQFF. As DNA, the CDR3 is TGTGCCAGCACCCTGGGCAGGGACTACAATGAGCAGTTCTTC.

The rearrangement uses TRBV13 and TRBJ2-4, with D perhaps given as TRBD1 or TRBD2 (5 bases each). CDR1 is PRHDT, CDR2 FYEKMQ, per germline (reference sequence). The CDR3 has 16 amino acids. The ends were cut back, 0 bases at V and 0 bases at J, with 9 bases in the middle. DNA of the CDR3: TGTGCCAGCAGCTTAGGACCGGGGCTAGCCAAAAACATTCAGTACTTC. This translates into CASSLGPGLAKNIQYF.

The chain combines TRBV10-3 with TRBJ1-5; D gene uncertain. Trimming took 3 bases from V and 0 from J, leaving 6 bases between them. This CDR3 has 14 amino acids. The V gene's germline CDR1 is ENHRY and CDR2 SYGVKD. The CDR3 loop reads CAISEHPSNQPQHF. CDR3 DNA sequence: TGTGCCATCAGTGAACATCCTAGCAATCAGCCCCAGCATTTT.

This clone was counted only a few times. The J gene is TRBJ1-2, the V gene TRBV19; TRBD1 aligns across 10 bases. Germline V lookup: CDR1 LNHDA, CDR2 SQIVND (reference sequence). The trim removed 7 bases at V and 5 bases at J, leaving 7 bases unmatched. CDR3 length: 14 amino acids. The CDR3 sequence is CASIVTGGQYGYTF. In DNA, the CDR3 is TGTGCCAGTATTGTGACAGGGGGCCAGTATGGCTACACCTTC.

This clone was counted once. The chain is built from TRBV11-2 and TRBJ2-1; weak D call: TRBD2 (6 bases). Germline assignment: CDR1 SGHAT and CDR2 FQNNGV. Deletions cut 4 bases from V and 3 bases from J, with 13 bases between. CDR3 size: 15 residues. The CDR3 loop is CASSSRREHYNEQFF. The CDR3 coding sequence is TGTGCCAGCAGCTCGCGACGGGAGCACTACAATGAGCAGTTCTTC.

The V call is TRBV21-1, the J call TRBJ2-1. TRBV21-1 is classified as a pseudogene. The CDR3 is made up of 14 amino acids. CDR3 protein: CASSKDGSKGEQFF. DNA of the CDR3: TGTGCCAGCAGCAAAGACGGATCGAAGGGTGAGCAGTTCTTC.

A single count supports this clone. This chain joins TRBV5-4 and TRBJ2-1; D may be TRBD1 (5 bases). Germline CDR1 reads SGHNT; CDR2 reads YYREEE (reference sequence). Between the trimmed V and J ends, which lost 2 bases and 9 bases, there was a span of 6 bases. The length of the CDR3 is 11 residues. The CDR3 nucleotides are TGTGCCAGCAGCTTTAGGGGTGAGCAGTTCTTC. Its protein product is CASSFRGEQFF.

The CDR3 sequence is CASSKEPRDRTYEQYF. The CDR3 DNA is TGTGCCAGCAGCAAAGAACCCCGGGACAGAACCTACGAGCAGTACTTC. This rearrangement joins TRBV21-1 to TRBJ2-7; the table's D call TRBD1 went unverified against the DNA. TRBV21-1 is annotated as a pseudogene. The CDR3 covers 16 residues.

This clone showed up just once. The chain combines TRBV11-2 with TRBJ2-2; D possibly matches TRBD1 or TRBD2 (5 bases each). Germline assignment: CDR1 SGHAT and CDR2 FQNNGV. V lost 0 bases and J lost 6, with 17 bases in between. The CDR3 length is 17 residues. The CDR3 nucleotides read TGTGCCAGCAGCTTAGAAAGGGGCAGAGGGTCTGCCGGGGAGCTGTTTTTT. Protein: CASSLERGRGSAGELFF.

V usage is TRBV6-5 and J usage is TRBJ2-7; D is possibly TRBD2 (5 bases). The CDR3 covers 13 residues. V was pared by 6 bases and J by 6 bases, with 15 bases between. CDR1 MNHEY and CDR2 SVGAGI come from the germline V gene. The CDR3 spells CASRNRGSPEQYF. CDR3 nucleotides: TGTGCCAGCAGAAACAGAGGGTCTCCCGAGCAGTACTTC.

This chain connects TRBV28 to TRBJ2-3, with 9 nucleotides matching TRBD2. This CDR3 spans 17 amino acids. Germline CDR1 MDHEN, CDR2 SYDVKM. Losses at the gene ends were 5 bases for V and 2 bases for J; bases not matched to a gene: 11. CDR3 residues: CASSGRLAEAPTDTQYF. The CDR3 region has the DNA TGTGCCAGCAGTGGGAGACTAGCGGAAGCCCCCACAGATACGCAGTATTTT. The full variable domain, with the rest looked up from reference TRBV28 and TRBJ2-3, is DVKVTQSSRYLVKRTGEKVFLECVQDMDHENMFWYRQDPGLGLRLIYFSYDVKMKEKGDIPEGYSVSREKKERFSLILESASTNQTSMYLCASSGRLAEAPTDTQYFGPGTRLTVL.

This chain connects TRBV4-1 to TRBJ1-4; D unclear. Trimming removed 5 bases at V and 5 bases at J, with 15 bases between. CDR1 is MGHRA and CDR2 is YSYEKL in the germline V gene. The CDR3 has 15 residues. The DNA of the CDR3 is TGCGCCAGCAGCTTGGAATCAGACGTCAATGAAAAACTGTTTTTT. Amino acids: CASSLESDVNEKLFF.

The V gene is TRBV28, the J gene TRBJ2-1, with D unresolved. This CDR3 is 10 amino acids long. The V end lost 5 bases, the J end lost 10 bases, and 6 bases lay between the germline ends. CDR1 and CDR2 from the germline V gene are MDHEN and SYDVKM. Here the CDR3 reads CASSRTEQFF. CDR3 nucleotides: TGTGCCAGCAGTCGGACGGAGCAGTTCTTC.

The chain is built from TRBV19 and TRBJ2-1; TRBD2 might be the D (5 bases). V lost 4 bases and J lost 8, with 15 bases in between. This CDR3 has 14 residues. CDR1 is LNHDA and CDR2 is SQIVND in the germline V gene (reference sequence). The CDR3 is CASSRLRVGDEQFF. As DNA, the CDR3 is TGTGCCAGTAGTAGGCTTAGAGTCGGGGATGAGCAGTTCTTC.

J is TRBJ1-1 and V is TRBV30; 7 bases map to TRBD1. V lost 2 bases to trimming and J lost 7 bases; unmatched junction nucleotides: 4. This CDR3 contains 12 residues. Germline loops: CDR1 GTSNPN, CDR2 SVGIG (reference sequence). The CDR3 nucleotides are TGTGCCTGGAGTTACGGGACAGATGAAGCTTTCTTT. Protein product: CAWSYGTDEAFF.

The chain combines TRBV7-2 with TRBJ2-1; the match to TRBD2 covers 7 bases. Germline V gene lookup returns CDR1 SGHTA and CDR2 FQGNSA. Losses at the gene ends were 5 bases for V and 5 bases for J; bases not matched to a gene: 6. This CDR3 region has 14 residues. In DNA form, the CDR3 reads TGTGCCAGCAGCGCGACTAGCAGACACAATGAGCAGTTCTTC. Amino acids: CASSATSRHNEQFF. The variable domain in full, with the rest retrieved from reference TRBV7-2 and TRBJ2-1, is GAGVSQSPSNKVTEKGKDVELRCDPISGHTALYWYRQSLGQGLEFLIYFQGNSAPDKSGLPSDRFSAERTGGSVSTLTIQRTQQEDSAVYLCASSATSRHNEQFFGPGTRLTVL.

This clone was seen a handful of times. The chain employs TRBV6-5 and TRBJ1-2, with TRBD1 as a possible D gene (5 bases). The ends were cut back, 8 bases at V and 5 bases at J, with 15 bases in the middle. Germline assignment: CDR1 MNHEY and CDR2 SVGAGI. This CDR3 is built from 13 residues. In DNA form, the CDR3 reads TGTGCCAGCCAGGATCAGGGAACATATGGCTACACCTTC. Its translation: CASQDQGTYGYTF.

This rearrangement joins TRBV19 to TRBJ1-1, with 7 bases matching TRBD1. CDR3 length equals 16 residues. The V and J ends lost 5 bases and 3 bases, in that order; junction bases with no gene match: 12. CDR1 is LNHDA, CDR2 SQIVND, per germline (reference sequence). The CDR3 reads CASSADREGWDTEAFF. Here the CDR3 DNA reads TGTGCCAGTAGTGCAGACAGGGAGGGTTGGGACACTGAAGCTTTCTTT.

V is TRBV28 and J is TRBJ2-7; TRBD1 aligns across 11 bases. V shed 4 bases, J shed 2 bases, and the junction held 16 bases outside the gene matches. The CDR3 is made up of 19 amino acids. Germline loops: CDR1 MDHEN, CDR2 SYDVKM. CDR3 DNA: TGTGCCAGCAGTTCACCGTGGACAGGGGGCGCAATGAAACCCTACGAGCAGTACTTC. It encodes CASSSPWTGGAMKPYEQYF.